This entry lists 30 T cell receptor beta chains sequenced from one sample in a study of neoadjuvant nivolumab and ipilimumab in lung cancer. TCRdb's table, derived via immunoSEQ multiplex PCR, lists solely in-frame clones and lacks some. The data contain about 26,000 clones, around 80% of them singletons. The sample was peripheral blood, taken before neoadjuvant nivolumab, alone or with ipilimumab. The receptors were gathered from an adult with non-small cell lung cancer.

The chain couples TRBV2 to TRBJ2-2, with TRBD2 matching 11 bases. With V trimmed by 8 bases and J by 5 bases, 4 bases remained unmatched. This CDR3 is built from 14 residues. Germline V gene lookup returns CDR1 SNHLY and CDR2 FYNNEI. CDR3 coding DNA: TGTGCCAGCTGGGGACTAGCGGAGACCGGGGAGCTGTTTTTT. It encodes CASWGLAETGELFF.

The chain's CDR3 is CAISIPTGGAGANVLTF. The CDR3 nucleotides read TGTGCCATCAGTATCCCTACAGGGGGCGCTGGGGCCAACGTCCTGACTTTC. V gene TRBV10-3 combines with J gene TRBJ2-6; 9 bases align to TRBD1. This CDR3 has 17 amino acids. V trimming: 5 bases; J trimming: 2 bases; junction bases outside the gene matches: 7. The V gene's germline CDR1 is ENHRY and CDR2 SYGVKD.

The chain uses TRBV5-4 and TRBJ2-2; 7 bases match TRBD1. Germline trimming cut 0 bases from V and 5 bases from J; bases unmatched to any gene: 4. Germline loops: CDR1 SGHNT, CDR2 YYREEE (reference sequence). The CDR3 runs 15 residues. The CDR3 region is CASSLAGQSTGELFF. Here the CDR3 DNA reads TGTGCCAGCAGCTTGGCGGGACAGTCAACCGGGGAGCTGTTTTTT.

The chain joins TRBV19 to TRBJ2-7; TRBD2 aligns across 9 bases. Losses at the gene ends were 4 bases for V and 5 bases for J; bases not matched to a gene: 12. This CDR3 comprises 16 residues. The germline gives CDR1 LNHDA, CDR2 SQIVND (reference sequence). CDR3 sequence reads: CASSRIQAGGRDEQYF. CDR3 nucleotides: TGTGCCAGTAGTAGAATCCAAGCGGGGGGCCGAGACGAGCAGTACTTC. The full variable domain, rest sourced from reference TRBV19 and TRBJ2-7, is DGGITQSPKYLFRKEGQNVTLSCEQNLNHDAMYWYRQDPGQGLRLIYYSQIVNDFQKGDIAEGYSVSREKKESFPLTVTSAQKNPTAFYLCASSRIQAGGRDEQYFGPGTRLTVT.

Written as DNA, the CDR3 is TGTGCCAGCAGTGGACTAGCGGGGGGCACAGATACGCAGTATTTT. As protein: CASSGLAGGTDTQYF. The chain carries TRBV2 and TRBJ2-3, with 12 bases that match TRBD2. The germline CDR1 and CDR2 sequences are SNHLY and FYNNEI. The CDR3 is made up of 15 amino acids. The V segment lost 4 bases and the J segment 1 base; nucleotides outside the gene matches: 0.

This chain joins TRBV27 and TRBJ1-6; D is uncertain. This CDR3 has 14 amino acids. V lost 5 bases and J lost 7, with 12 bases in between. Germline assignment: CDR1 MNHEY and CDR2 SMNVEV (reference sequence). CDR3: CASSALLGNSPLHF. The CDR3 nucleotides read TGTGCCAGCAGTGCACTCCTTGGCAATTCACCCCTCCACTTT.

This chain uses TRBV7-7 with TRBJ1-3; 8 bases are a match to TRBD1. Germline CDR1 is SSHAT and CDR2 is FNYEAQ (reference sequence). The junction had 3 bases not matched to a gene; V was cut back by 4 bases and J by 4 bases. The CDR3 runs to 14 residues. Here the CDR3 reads CASSSGQGGNTIYF. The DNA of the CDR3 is TGTGCCAGCAGCTCCGGACAGGGAGGAAACACCATATATTTT.

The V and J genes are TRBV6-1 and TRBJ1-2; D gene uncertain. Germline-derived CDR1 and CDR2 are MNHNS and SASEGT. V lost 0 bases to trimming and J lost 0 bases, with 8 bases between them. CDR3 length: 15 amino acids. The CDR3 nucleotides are TGTGCCAGCAGTGAAGCGGAAACGACTAACTATGGCTACACCTTC. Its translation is CASSEAETTNYGYTF.

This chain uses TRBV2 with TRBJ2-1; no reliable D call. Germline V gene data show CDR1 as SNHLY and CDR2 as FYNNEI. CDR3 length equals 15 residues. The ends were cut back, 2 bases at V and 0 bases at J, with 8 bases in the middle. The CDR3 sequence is CASSELESSYNEQFF. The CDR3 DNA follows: TGTGCCAGCAGTGAATTGGAAAGCTCCTACAATGAGCAGTTCTTC. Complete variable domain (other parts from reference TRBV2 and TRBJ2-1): EPEVTQTPSHQVTQMGQEVILRCVPISNHLYFYWYRQILGQKVEFLVSFYNNEISEKSEIFDDQFSVERPDGSNFTLKIRSTKLEDSAMYFCASSELESSYNEQFFGPGTRLTVL.

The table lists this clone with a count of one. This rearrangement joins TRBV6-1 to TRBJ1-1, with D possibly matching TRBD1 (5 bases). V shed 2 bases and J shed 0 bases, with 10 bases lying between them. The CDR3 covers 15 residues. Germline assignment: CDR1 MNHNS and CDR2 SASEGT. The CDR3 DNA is TGTGCCAGCAGTGAAATGGCAGGGATGAACACTGAAGCTTTCTTT. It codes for CASSEMAGMNTEAFF.

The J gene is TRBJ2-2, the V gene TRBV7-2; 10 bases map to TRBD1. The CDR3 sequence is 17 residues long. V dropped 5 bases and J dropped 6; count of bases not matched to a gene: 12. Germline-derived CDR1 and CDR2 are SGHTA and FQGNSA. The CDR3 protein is CASSHTAGQGRSGELFF. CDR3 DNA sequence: TGTGCCAGCAGCCACACCGCGGGACAGGGGAGATCCGGGGAGCTGTTTTTT.

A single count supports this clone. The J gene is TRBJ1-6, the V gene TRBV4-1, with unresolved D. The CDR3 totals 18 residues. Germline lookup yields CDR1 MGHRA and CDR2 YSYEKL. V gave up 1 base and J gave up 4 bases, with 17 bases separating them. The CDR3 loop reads CASSQVPSGIYYNSPLHF. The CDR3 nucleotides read TGCGCCAGCAGCCAAGTCCCTTCGGGGATATATTATAATTCACCCCTCCACTTT.

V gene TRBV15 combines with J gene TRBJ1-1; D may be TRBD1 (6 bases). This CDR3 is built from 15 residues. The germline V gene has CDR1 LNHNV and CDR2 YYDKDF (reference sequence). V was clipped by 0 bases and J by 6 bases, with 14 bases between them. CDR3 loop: CATSRDAGGGPEAFF. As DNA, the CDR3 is TGTGCCACCAGCAGAGATGCGGGGGGGGGCCCTGAAGCTTTCTTT.

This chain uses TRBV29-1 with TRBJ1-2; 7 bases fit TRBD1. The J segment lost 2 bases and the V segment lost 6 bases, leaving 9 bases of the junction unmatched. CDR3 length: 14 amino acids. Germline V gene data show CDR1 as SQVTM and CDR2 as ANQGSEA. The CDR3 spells CSVARDRPNYGYTF. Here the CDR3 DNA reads TGCAGCGTCGCGAGGGACAGACCAAACTATGGCTACACCTTC.

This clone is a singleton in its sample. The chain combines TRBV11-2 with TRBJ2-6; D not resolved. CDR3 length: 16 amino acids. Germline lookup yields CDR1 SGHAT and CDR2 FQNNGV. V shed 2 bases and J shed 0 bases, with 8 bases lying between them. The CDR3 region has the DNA TGTGCCAGCAGCTTATCACGGAGCTCTGGGGCCAACGTCCTGACTTTC. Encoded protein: CASSLSRSSGANVLTF.

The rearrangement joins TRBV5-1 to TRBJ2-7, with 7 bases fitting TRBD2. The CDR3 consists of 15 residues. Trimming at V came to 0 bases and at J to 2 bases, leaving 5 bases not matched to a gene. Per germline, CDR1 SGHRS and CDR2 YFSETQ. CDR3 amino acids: CASSLVPSGTYEQYF. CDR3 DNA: TGCGCCAGCAGCTTGGTTCCTAGCGGCACCTACGAGCAGTACTTC.

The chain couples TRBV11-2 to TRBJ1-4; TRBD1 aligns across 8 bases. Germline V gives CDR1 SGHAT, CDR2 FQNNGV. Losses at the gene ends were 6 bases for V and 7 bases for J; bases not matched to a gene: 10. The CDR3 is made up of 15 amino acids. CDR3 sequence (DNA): TGTGCCAGCAGATTACAGGGGGGCCTTCGTGAAAAACTGTTTTTT. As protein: CASRLQGGLREKLFF.

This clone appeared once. CDR3 bases: TGTGCCAGCAGATCCCTACAGGGATCTGGAAACACCATATATTTT. Its protein is CASRSLQGSGNTIYF. The rearrangement uses TRBV6-1 and TRBJ1-3; D may be TRBD1 (6 bases). V lost 6 bases to trimming and J lost 1 base, with 13 bases between them. Germline CDR1 MNHNS, CDR2 SASEGT. CDR3 size: 15 residues.

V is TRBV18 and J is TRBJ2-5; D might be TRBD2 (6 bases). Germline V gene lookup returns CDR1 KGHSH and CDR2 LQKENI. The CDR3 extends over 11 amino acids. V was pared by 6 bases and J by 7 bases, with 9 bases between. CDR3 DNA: TGTGCCAGCTCCGCCGGGGGGACCCAGTACTTC. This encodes CASSAGGTQYF.

The CDR3 sequence: CASSLFTGTGIPHEQYF. CDR3 nucleotides: TGTGCCAGCAGCTTGTTTACCGGGACAGGGATTCCCCACGAGCAGTACTTC. The chain has TRBV7-9 and TRBJ2-7; 9 bases are a match to TRBD1. The length of the CDR3 is 17 residues. The germline gives CDR1 SEHNR, CDR2 FQNEAQ (reference sequence). With 3 bases clipped from V and 5 bases from J, the junction kept 14 bases outside the gene matches.

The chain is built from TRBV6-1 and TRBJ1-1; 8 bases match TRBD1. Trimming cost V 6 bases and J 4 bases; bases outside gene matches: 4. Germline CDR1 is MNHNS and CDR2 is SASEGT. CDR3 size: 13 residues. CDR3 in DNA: TGTGCCAGCAGCGACAGGGGAAGCACTGAAGCTTTCTTT. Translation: CASSDRGSTEAFF.

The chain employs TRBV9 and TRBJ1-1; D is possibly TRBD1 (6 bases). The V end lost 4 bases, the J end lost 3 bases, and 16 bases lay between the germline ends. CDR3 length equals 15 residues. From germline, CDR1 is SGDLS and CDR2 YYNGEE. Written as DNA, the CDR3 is TGTGCCAGCAGCCCCCGGGGGGGGCGAGACACTGAAGCTTTCTTT. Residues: CASSPRGGRDTEAFF.

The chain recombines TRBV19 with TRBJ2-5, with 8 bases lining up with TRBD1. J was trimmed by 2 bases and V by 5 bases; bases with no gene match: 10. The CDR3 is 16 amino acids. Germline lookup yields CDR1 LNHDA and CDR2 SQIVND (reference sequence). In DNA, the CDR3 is TGTGCCAGTAGTGTCGGCTCGCGACAGGGGCAAGAGACCCAGTACTTC. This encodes CASSVGSRQGQETQYF.

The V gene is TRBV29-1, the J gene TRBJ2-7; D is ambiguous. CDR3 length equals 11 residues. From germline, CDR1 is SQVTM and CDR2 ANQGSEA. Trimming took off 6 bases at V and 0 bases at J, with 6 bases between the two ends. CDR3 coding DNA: TGCAGCGTCTCAACCTCCTACGAGCAGTACTTC. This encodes CSVSTSYEQYF.

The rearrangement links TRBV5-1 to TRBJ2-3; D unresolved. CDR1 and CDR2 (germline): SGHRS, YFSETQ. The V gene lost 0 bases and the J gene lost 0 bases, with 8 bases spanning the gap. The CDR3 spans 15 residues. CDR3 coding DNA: TGCGCCAGCAGCTTGGTGTCGGCTAGCACAGATACGCAGTATTTT. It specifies CASSLVSASTDTQYF.

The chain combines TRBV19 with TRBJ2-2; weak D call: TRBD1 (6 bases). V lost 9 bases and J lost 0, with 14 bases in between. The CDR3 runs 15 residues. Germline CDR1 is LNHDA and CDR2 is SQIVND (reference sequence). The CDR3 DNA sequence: TGTGCCAGCCGCCCCCGGACAGCGAACACCGGGGAGCTGTTTTTT. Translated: CASRPRTANTGELFF.

The DNA of the CDR3 is TGTGCCATCACTGGGACAGGGAGAGATGAGCAGTTCTTC. Translation: CAITGTGRDEQFF. The rearrangement uses TRBV10-3 and TRBJ2-1; 9 bases fit TRBD1. The trim removed 7 bases at V and 8 bases at J, leaving 6 bases unmatched. There are 13 residues in the CDR3. The germline V gene has CDR1 ENHRY and CDR2 SYGVKD.

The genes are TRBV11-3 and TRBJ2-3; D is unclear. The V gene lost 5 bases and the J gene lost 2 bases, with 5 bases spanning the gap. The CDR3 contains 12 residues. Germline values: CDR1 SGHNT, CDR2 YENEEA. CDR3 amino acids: CASSLDTDTQYF. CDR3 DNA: TGTGCCAGCAGCCTGGACACAGATACGCAGTATTTT.

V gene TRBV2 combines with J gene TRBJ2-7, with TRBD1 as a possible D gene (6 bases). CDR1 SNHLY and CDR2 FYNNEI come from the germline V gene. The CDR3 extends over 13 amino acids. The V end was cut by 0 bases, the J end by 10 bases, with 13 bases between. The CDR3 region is CASSEALHGGQYF. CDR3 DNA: TGTGCCAGCAGTGAAGCGCTTCATGGGGGCCAGTACTTC. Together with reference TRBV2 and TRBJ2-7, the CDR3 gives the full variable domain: EPEVTQTPSHQVTQMGQEVILRCVPISNHLYFYWYRQILGQKVEFLVSFYNNEISEKSEIFDDQFSVERPDGSNFTLKIRSTKLEDSAMYFCASSEALHGGQYFGPGTRLTVT.

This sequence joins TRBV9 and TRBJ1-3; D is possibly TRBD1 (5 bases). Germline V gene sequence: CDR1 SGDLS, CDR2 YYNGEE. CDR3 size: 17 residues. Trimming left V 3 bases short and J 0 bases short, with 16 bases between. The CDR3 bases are TGTGCCAGCAGCGCGGGGACGGTAAAGAGCTCTGGAAACACCATATATTTT. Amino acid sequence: CASSAGTVKSSGNTIYF.